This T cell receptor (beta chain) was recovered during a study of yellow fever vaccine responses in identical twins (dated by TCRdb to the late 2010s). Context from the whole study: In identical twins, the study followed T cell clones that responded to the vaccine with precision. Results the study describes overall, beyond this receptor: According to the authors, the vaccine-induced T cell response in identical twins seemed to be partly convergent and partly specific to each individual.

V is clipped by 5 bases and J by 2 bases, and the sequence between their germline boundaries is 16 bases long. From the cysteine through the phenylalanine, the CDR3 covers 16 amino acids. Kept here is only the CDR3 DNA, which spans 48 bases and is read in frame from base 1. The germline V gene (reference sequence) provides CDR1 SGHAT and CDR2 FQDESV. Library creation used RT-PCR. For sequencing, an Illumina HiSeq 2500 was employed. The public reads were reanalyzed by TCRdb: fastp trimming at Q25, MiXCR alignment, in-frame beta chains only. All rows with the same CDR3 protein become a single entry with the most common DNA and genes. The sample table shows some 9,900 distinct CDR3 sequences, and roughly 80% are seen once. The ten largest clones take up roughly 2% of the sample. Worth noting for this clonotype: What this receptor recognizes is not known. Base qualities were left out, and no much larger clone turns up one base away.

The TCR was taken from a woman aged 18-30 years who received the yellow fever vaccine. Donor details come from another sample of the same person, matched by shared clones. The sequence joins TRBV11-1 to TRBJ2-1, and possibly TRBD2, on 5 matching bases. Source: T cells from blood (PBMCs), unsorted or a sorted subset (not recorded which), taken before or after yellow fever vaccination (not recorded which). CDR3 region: CASSPRSDRTYNEQFF. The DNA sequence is TGTGCCAGCAGCCCCCGTAGCGACCGGACCTACAATGAGCAGTTCTTC.